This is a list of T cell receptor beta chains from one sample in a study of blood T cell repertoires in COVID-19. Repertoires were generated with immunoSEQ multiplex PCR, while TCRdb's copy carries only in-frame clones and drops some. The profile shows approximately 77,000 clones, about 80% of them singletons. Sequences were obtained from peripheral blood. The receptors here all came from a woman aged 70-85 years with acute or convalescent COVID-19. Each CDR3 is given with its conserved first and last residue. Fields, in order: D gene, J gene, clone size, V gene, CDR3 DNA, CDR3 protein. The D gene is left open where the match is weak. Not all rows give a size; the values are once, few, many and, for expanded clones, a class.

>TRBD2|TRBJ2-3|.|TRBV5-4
TGTGCCAGCAGCTTAGCCGGGACTAGAAGCACAGATATGCAGTATTTT
CASSLAGTRSTDMQYF
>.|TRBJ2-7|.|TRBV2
TGTGCCAGCAGCCTAACAGGGCCGGACGAGCAGTACTTC
CASSLTGPDEQYF
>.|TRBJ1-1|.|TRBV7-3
TGTGCCAGCAGCTTGGGAGGATTTGCTGAAGCTTTCTTT
CASSLGGFAEAFF
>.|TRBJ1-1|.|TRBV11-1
TGTGCCAGCAGCCCCGTTTACGAGGATACTGAAGCTTTCTTT
CASSPVYEDTEAFF
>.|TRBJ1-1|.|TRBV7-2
TGTGCCAGCAGCTTAGGTAGCGGGAACACTGAAGCTTTCTTT
CASSLGSGNTEAFF
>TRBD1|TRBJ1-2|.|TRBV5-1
TGCGCCAGCAGCCTGGGGACAGGGTCGGATGGCTACACCTTC
CASSLGTGSDGYTF
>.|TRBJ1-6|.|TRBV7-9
TGTGCCAGCAGCCGGACAGATAATTCACCCCTCCACTTT
CASSRTDNSPLHF
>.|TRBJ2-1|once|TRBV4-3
TGCGCCAGCAGCCAATTAAATGAGCAGTTCTTC
CASSQLNEQFF
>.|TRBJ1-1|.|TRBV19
TGTGCCAGTAGTGACAGCAACTATGGCGCTGAAGCTTTCTTT
CASSDSNYGAEAFF
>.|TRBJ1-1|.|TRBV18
TGTGCCAGCTCACTGTCCACGCAGCAGGGACTGGGGAACACTGAAGCTTTCTTT
CASSLSTQQGLGNTEAFF
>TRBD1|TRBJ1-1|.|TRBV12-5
TGTGATAATGAGGCCCGGGACAGGGGGCAGCTTACTGAAGCTTTCTTT
CDNEARDRGQLTEAFF
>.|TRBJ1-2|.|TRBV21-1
TGTGCCAGCAGAAAGTGGGCACAGGACGATTCTTGGGGCTACACCTTC
CASRKWAQDDSWGYTF
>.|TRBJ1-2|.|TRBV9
TGTGCCAGCAGCGTAGATACGGGGGTGGGGAGTGGCTACACCTTC
CASSVDTGVGSGYTF
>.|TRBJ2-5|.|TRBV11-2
TGTGCCAGCAGCTTAGGGGCGAGCCCGCAAGAGACCCAGTACTTC
CASSLGASPQETQYF
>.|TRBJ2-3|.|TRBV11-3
TGTGCCAGCAGCTCGACAAGGGGTGTCACAGATACGCAGTATTTT
CASSSTRGVTDTQYF
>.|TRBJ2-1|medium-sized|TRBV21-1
TGTGCCAGCAGCAAGACCCGGGACAATTACAATGAGCAGTTCTTC
CASSKTRDNYNEQFF
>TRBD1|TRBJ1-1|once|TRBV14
TGTGCCAGCAGCCAGCTGACAGGGTGGAACACTGAAGCTTTCTTT
CASSQLTGWNTEAFF
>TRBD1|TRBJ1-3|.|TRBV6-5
TGTGCCACCTTCCACAGGGGGAGACTTGGAAACACCATATATTTT
CATFHRGRLGNTIYF
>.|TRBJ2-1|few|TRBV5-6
TGTGCCAGCAGCTTGGAACGTTTGGAGGGTGGGCAGTTCTTC
CASSLERLEGGQFF
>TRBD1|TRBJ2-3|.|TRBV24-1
TGTGCCACCAGTTTTAGAGGGACAGGGGGTGCAGATACGCAGTATTTT
CATSFRGTGGADTQYF
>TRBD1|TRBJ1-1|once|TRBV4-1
TGCGCCAGCAGCCTTAGACAGGGCTTGTGGGGCACTGAAGCTTTCTTT
CASSLRQGLWGTEAFF
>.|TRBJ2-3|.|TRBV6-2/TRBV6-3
TGTGCCAGCAGTAGGGGACAGCGGGCCGGGGGAGATACGCAGTATTTT
CASSRGQRAGGDTQYF
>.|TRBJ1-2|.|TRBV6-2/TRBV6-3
TGTGCCAGCAGTTACTCGAAGGTTTACGGAGCGTATGGCTACACCTTC
CASSYSKVYGAYGYTF
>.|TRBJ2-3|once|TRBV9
TGTGCCAGCAGCGTAACAGTGGAAGATACGCAGTATTTT
CASSVTVEDTQYF
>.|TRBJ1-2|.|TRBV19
TGTGCCAGTAGTAAGGGGATTCGGACATCTCATGGCTACACCTTC
CASSKGIRTSHGYTF
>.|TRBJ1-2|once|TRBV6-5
TGTGCCAGCAGTTACTCGGCGGGGGTTAACTATGGCTACACCTTC
CASSYSAGVNYGYTF
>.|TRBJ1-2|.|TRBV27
TGTGCCAGCAGTCCCCCAGGGTACTATGGCTACACCTTC
CASSPPGYYGYTF
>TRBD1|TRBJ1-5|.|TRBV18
TGTGCCAGCTCAGACGGGACAGGGGATAGCAATCAGCCCCAGCATTTT
CASSDGTGDSNQPQHF
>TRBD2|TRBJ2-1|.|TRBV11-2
TGTGCCAGCAGCTACCTAGCGGGGTATTGGAATGAGCAGTTCTTC
CASSYLAGYWNEQFF
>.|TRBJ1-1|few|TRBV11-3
TGTGCCAGCAGCTTAGGGGTAGGGGACACTGAAGCTTTCTTT
CASSLGVGDTEAFF
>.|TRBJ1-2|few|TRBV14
TGTGCCAGCAGGGACAGCTCCTATGGCTACACCTTC
CASRDSSYGYTF
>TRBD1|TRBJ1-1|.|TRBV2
TGTGCCAGTAGGACAGGGGTTATGAACACTGAAGCTTTCTTT
CASRTGVMNTEAFF
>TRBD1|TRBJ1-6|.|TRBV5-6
TGTGCCAGCAGCCCCTCAGGGGGTAGGAATAATTCACCCCTCCACTTT
CASSPSGGRNNSPLHF
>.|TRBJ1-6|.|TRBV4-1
TGCGCCAGCAGCCCCGCGGCGTGGCAGGGTAATAATTCACCCCTCCACTTT
CASSPAAWQGNNSPLHF
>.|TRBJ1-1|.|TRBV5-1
TGCGCCAGCAGCCGGGAGGGGGGCCTGAACACTGAAGCTTTCTTT
CASSREGGLNTEAFF
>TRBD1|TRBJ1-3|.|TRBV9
TGTGCCAGCAGCGTCGGGACAGACTCTGGAAACACCATATATTTT
CASSVGTDSGNTIYF
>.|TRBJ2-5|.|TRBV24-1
TGTGCCACCAGTGGTAGTACAGGGATCAAGGGGGAGACCCAGTACTTC
CATSGSTGIKGETQYF
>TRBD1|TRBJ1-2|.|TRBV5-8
TGTGCCAGCAGCTACGACAGGGGGAGGTATGGCTACACCTTC
CASSYDRGRYGYTF
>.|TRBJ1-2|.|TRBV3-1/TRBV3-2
TGTGCCAGCAGCCAACAGGGGCACTATGGCTACACCTTC
CASSQQGHYGYTF
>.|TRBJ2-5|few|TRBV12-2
TGTGCAAGTCGCCTTAAATTTGAGGTACAAGAGACCCAGTACTTC
CASRLKFEVQETQYF
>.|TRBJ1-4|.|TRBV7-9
TGTGCCAGCAGCTTAGGGACAGCAACTAATGAAAAACTGTTTTTT
CASSLGTATNEKLFF
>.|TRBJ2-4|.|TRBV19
TGTGCCAGTAGTATAGTTGGTCGGGGGTGGAAAAACATTCAGTACTTC
CASSIVGRGWKNIQYF
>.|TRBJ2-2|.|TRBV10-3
TGTGCCATCAGTGAGTCGGGCGCCGGGGAGCTGTTTTTT
CAISESGAGELFF
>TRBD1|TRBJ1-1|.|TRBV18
TGTGCCAGCTCACCACGAGGGGGCGCCGGGGTGAACACTGAAGCTTTCTTT
CASSPRGGAGVNTEAFF
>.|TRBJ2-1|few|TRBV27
TGTGCCAGCAGTTTATCGCTATCAGGTTATGGGTACAATGAGCAGTTCTTC
CASSLSLSGYGYNEQFF
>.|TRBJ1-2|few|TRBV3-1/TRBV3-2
TGTGCCAGCAGCCAAGCTGACTATGGCTACACCTTC
CASSQADYGYTF
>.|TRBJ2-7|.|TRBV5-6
TGTGCCAGCAGCCTGGGGGGGGGCAGCTCCTACGAGCAGTACTTC
CASSLGGGSSYEQYF
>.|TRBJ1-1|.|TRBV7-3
TGTGCCAGCAGCCCAACAGGGTATAGCACTGAAGCTTTCTTT
CASSPTGYSTEAFF
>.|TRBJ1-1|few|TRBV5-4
TGTGCCAGCAGCGCGGGCACTGAAGCTTTCTTT
CASSAGTEAFF
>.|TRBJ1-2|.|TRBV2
TGTGCCAGCACGGATCTGGGGTTCGCGGGTCCTTATGGCTACACCTTC
CASTDLGFAGPYGYTF